This T cell receptor beta chain was observed in a study of blood T cell repertoires in COVID-19. V was clipped by 3 bases and J by 9 bases; unmatched bases: 1. Germline CDR1 is LNHDA and CDR2 is SQIVND (reference sequence). The CDR3 spans 14 residues. The table came from immunoSEQ multiplex PCR; TCRdb's copy has only in-frame clones and leaves some out. This table holds around 80,000 clones, around nine tenths found once. The rearrangement links TRBV19 to TRBJ2-4; TRBD2 matches at 14 bases. The clonotype was recovered from a man aged 55 to 70 with acute or convalescent COVID-19. Input material: peripheral blood. In DNA form, the CDR3 reads TGTGCCAGTAGTATGGGGACTAGCGGGGGCATTCAGTACTTC. Its protein product is CASSMGTSGGIQYF.